The T cell receptor (beta chain) under discussion was sequenced for a study of blood T cell repertoires in COVID-19. About the study: Samples taken during acute and convalescent COVID-19 were collected in the United States, Italy and Spain. The cDNA or gDNA used as material had been derived from T cells, B-cell-depleted T cells, or PBMCs.

Clones were sequenced by immunoSEQ multiplex PCR, and TCRdb holds only the in-frame ones, with some missing. The sample has approximately 160,000 clones, approximately 88% seen once. Germline V gene lookup returns CDR1 MGHRA and CDR2 YSYEKL. This CDR3 is built from 16 residues. Trimming removed 3 bases from V and 4 bases from J, with 16 bases in between. This clone was seen a single time. This sequence originates from a woman aged 55 to 70 with acute or convalescent COVID-19. The chain links TRBV4-1 to TRBJ1-3; no clear D. The sequenced material came from peripheral blood. DNA of the CDR3: TGCGCCAGCAGCCAGGAAGCAACAATGCGGGGAAACACCATATATTTT. Translated: CASSQEATMRGNTIYF.